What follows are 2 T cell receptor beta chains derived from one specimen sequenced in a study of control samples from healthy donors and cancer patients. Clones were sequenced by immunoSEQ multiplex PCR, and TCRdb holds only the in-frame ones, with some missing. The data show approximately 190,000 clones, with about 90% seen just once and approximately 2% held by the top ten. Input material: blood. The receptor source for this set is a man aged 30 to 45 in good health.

CDR3 coding DNA: TGTGCCAGCAGCTTGCAGGGGTTTAGCGACGAGCAGTACTTC. This codes for CASSLQGFSDEQYF. V gene TRBV7-8 combines with J gene TRBJ2-7; tentative D call: TRBD1 (6 bases). Germline V gene sequence: CDR1 SGHVS, CDR2 FQNEAQ. Trimming stripped 3 bases from V and 5 bases from J, with 14 bases between. The CDR3 spans 14 residues.

CDR3 DNA sequence: TGTGCCAGCAGCCAAGTACGAGCGGGGTCGCAGTACTTC. Protein sequence: CASSQVRAGSQYF. The rearrangement joins TRBV3-1 (or the pseudogene TRBV3-2) to TRBJ2-7; 7 nucleotides line up with TRBD2. The CDR3 consists of 13 residues. The germline gives CDR1 LGHDT, CDR2 YNNKEL (reference sequence). The V gene end was trimmed by 1 base and the J gene end by 9 bases; junction bases not matched to a gene: 6.